Below, 23 T cell receptor beta chains from the same sample are listed, as sequenced in a study of CD8 T cells in Susac syndrome. Random hexamers were used to reverse transcribe about 0.5 to 1 ug of RNA. TCRdb reprocessed the immunoSEQ multiplex PCR reads via MiXCR and lists one record per CDR3 protein. In the table there are approximately 150,000 distinct CDR3 sequences, around 93% of which are singletons. The sample consisted of CD4+ T cells from PBMCs. The source of these receptors is a human donor in good health.

The genes are TRBV7-8 and TRBJ2-7; no definite D call. CDR3 length: 14 amino acids. Germline V gene data show CDR1 as SGHVS and CDR2 as FQNEAQ. Trimming cost V 3 bases and J 2 bases, with 11 bases left between them. The CDR3 loop is CASSLNQGPYEQYF. The CDR3 DNA reads TGTGCCAGCAGCTTGAATCAAGGCCCCTACGAGCAGTACTTC.

The chain recombines TRBV5-1 with TRBJ1-2; no clear D gene. Trimming pared 2 bases from V and 6 bases from J, leaving 8 bases between. Germline CDR1 is SGHRS and CDR2 is YFSETQ. This CDR3 is built from 12 residues. The CDR3: CASSFSEDGYTF. In nucleotides, the CDR3 is TGCGCCAGCAGCTTCTCAGAAGATGGCTACACCTTC.

This clonotype appeared once. Written as DNA, the CDR3 is TGTGCCAGCAGCCAAGCCTTTATTAGTTCTGGAAACACCATATATTTT. This codes for CASSQAFISSGNTIYF. V usage is TRBV3-1 and J usage is TRBJ1-3, with D unclear. The CDR3 runs to 16 residues. Per germline, CDR1 LGHDT and CDR2 YNNKEL (reference sequence). V lost 1 base, J lost 1 base, and 11 bases lay in between.

The chain couples TRBV7-9 to TRBJ2-6; D tentatively fits TRBD1 or TRBD2 (5 bases each). The CDR3 contains 19 residues. Germline CDR1 SEHNR, CDR2 FQNEAQ (reference sequence). V lost 5 bases and J 0 bases, leaving 20 bases between the germline ends. CDR3 bases: TGTGCCAGCAGCCCTCCCCGGGGCAGATCAGCCTCTGGGGCCAACGTCCTGACTTTC. Encoded protein: CASSPPRGRSASGANVLTF.

V usage is TRBV24-1 and J usage is TRBJ2-3; D is ambiguous. The ends were cut back, 4 bases at V and 1 base at J, with 11 bases in the middle. CDR1 is KGHDR, CDR2 SFDVKD, per germline. The CDR3 has 15 residues. CDR3: CATSDPGQGTDTQYF. The CDR3 DNA is TGTGCCACCAGTGACCCCGGGCAGGGCACAGATACGCAGTATTTT.

This chain uses TRBV10-3 with TRBJ1-6; D is undetermined. In germline, CDR1 is ENHRY, CDR2 SYGVKD. V dropped 4 bases and J dropped 8 bases, with 12 bases sitting between them. The CDR3 spans 14 residues. For the CDR3, the DNA is TGTGCCATCAGTGCCTCGACGGCCGATTCACCCCTCCACTTT. Its protein is CAISASTADSPLHF.

The rearrangement uses TRBV6-1 and TRBJ1-1; 7 bases match TRBD1. Germline-derived CDR1 and CDR2 are MNHNS and SASEGT. V was clipped by 6 bases and J by 1 base; unmatched bases: 11. The CDR3 length is 16 residues. The CDR3, as DNA: TGTGCCAGCAGAAACCAAAGAGGGGGCACGAACACTGAAGCTTTCTTT. Amino acids: CASRNQRGGTNTEAFF.

The chain employs TRBV18 and TRBJ2-3, with 9 bases lining up with TRBD1. Germline lookup yields CDR1 KGHSH and CDR2 LQKENI. Trimming at V came to 3 bases and at J to 2 bases, leaving 6 bases not matched to a gene. This CDR3 is built from 16 residues. CDR3 nucleotides: TGTGCCAGCTCACCCCTGGGACAGGGTGACACAGATACGCAGTATTTT. This gives the protein CASSPLGQGDTDTQYF.

V is TRBV29-1 and J is TRBJ2-3; 8 bases fit TRBD2. After removal of 8 bases from V and 2 bases from J, the junction contained 9 bases not matched to a gene. CDR3 length equals 14 residues. Germline-derived CDR1 and CDR2 are SQVTM and ANQGSEA. The DNA of the CDR3 is TGCAGCTCAACCGGGGGGGGGTACACAGATACGCAGTATTTT. As protein: CSSTGGGYTDTQYF.

The V and J genes are TRBV9 and TRBJ2-1, with D perhaps TRBD2 (6 bases). The CDR3 consists of 14 residues. Trimming left V 4 bases short and J 7 bases short, with 15 bases between. The germline CDR1 and CDR2 sequences are SGDLS and YYNGEE. The CDR3 loop reads CASSLTSFGNEQFF. The CDR3 DNA follows: TGTGCCAGCAGCCTCACTAGCTTCGGGAATGAGCAGTTCTTC.

V gene TRBV20-1 combines with J gene TRBJ2-5; 8 bases are shared with TRBD2. CDR1 and CDR2 (germline): DFQATT, SNEGSKA (reference sequence). This CDR3 region has 15 residues. V lost 3 bases to trimming and J lost 0 bases; unmatched junction nucleotides: 6. CDR3 sequence (DNA): TGCAGTGCTAGGTCTTGGCGGGGGGACCAAGAGACCCAGTACTTC. This codes for CSARSWRGDQETQYF.

J is TRBJ2-1 and V is TRBV5-1; D is tentatively TRBD1 or TRBD2 (5 bases each). The CDR3 runs to 15 residues. Looked up from germline, CDR1 is SGHRS and CDR2 is YFSETQ. Trimming took off 0 bases at V and 4 bases at J, with 11 bases between the two ends. Here the CDR3 reads CASSLGGTGYNEQFF. Written as DNA, the CDR3 is TGCGCCAGCAGCTTGGGAGGGACGGGATACAATGAGCAGTTCTTC.

The CDR3 here is CASSPATNQPQHF. DNA for the CDR3: TGTGCCAGCTCACCAGCCACCAATCAGCCCCAGCATTTT. The chain recombines TRBV18 with TRBJ1-5; D gene uncertain. The V gene's germline CDR1 is KGHSH and CDR2 LQKENI. With 2 bases removed from V and 3 bases from J, the gap between germline ends came to 5 bases. CDR3 length equals 13 residues.

The chain couples TRBV12-3 or TRBV12-4 to TRBJ1-2, with TRBD1 matching 8 bases. After removal of 3 bases from V and 6 bases from J, the junction contained 6 bases not matched to a gene. This CDR3 is built from 14 residues. CDR3 sequence: CASSFEDRAHGYTF. DNA for the CDR3: TGTGCCAGCAGTTTCGAGGACAGGGCCCATGGCTACACCTTC.

This chain uses TRBV20-1 with TRBJ2-7; 7 positions agree with TRBD2. The CDR3 is 11 residues long. Germline CDR1 DFQATT, CDR2 SNEGSKA (reference sequence). The ends lost 7 bases at V and 5 bases at J; junction bases unmatched: 5. The CDR3 DNA follows: TGCAGTGGGGGGGAGGGGAACGAGCAGTACTTC. Amino acid sequence: CSGGEGNEQYF.

CDR3 DNA: TGTGCCAGCAGCTTAGGTCGGCAGGGGGAGACCCAGTACTTC. Translation gives CASSLGRQGETQYF. This chain uses TRBV7-9 with TRBJ2-5, with TRBD1 as a possible D gene (6 bases). CDR3 length: 14 amino acids. From germline, CDR1 is SEHNR and CDR2 FQNEAQ (reference sequence). V lost 1 base and J 5 bases, leaving 11 bases between the germline ends.

V gene TRBV20-1 combines with J gene TRBJ2-5; D might be TRBD1 or TRBD2, each matching 5 bases. Germline lookup yields CDR1 DFQATT and CDR2 SNEGSKA (reference sequence). V lost 5 bases and J 5 bases, leaving 18 bases between the germline ends. The CDR3 spans 14 residues. CDR3 sequence reads: CSAGTAGLTETQYF. The CDR3 region has the DNA TGCAGTGCTGGGACCGCCGGCTTAACGGAGACCCAGTACTTC.

This clonotype was recorded only once. V gene TRBV19 combines with J gene TRBJ2-5; D ambiguous. CDR1 and CDR2 from the germline V gene are LNHDA and SQIVND (reference sequence). V lost 8 bases and J lost 1, with 11 bases in between. CDR3 size: 13 residues. The CDR3 DNA follows: TGTGCCAGTGGTACGGCCAGCCAAGAGACCCAGTACTTC. The encoded protein is CASGTASQETQYF.

CDR3 in amino acids: CSARQRGGTGELFF. The CDR3 DNA reads TGCAGTGCGAGGCAGCGGGGGGGTACCGGGGAGCTGTTTTTT. The chain couples TRBV20-1 to TRBJ2-2; 10 positions agree with TRBD2. V lost 6 bases, J lost 5 bases, and 6 bases stayed unmatched. Germline values: CDR1 DFQATT, CDR2 SNEGSKA (reference sequence). This CDR3 spans 14 amino acids.

This chain connects TRBV5-4 to TRBJ2-5; weak D call: TRBD1 (6 bases). V lost 1 base, J lost 5 bases, and 12 bases lay in between. CDR3 length equals 14 residues. The V gene's germline CDR1 is SGHNT and CDR2 YYREEE (reference sequence). CDR3 nucleotide sequence: TGTGCCAGCAGCTTGTCTAACAGGGAGGAGACCCAGTACTTC. Translation: CASSLSNREETQYF.

The chain carries TRBV2 and TRBJ2-3; maybe TRBD2 (6 bases). This CDR3 region has 14 residues. Germline CDR1 SNHLY, CDR2 FYNNEI. Trimming took 2 bases from V and 4 from J, leaving 10 bases between them. As DNA, the CDR3 is TGTGCCAGCAGTGAACAGGGACTCGCAGATACGCAGTATTTT. It translates to CASSEQGLADTQYF.

The chain links TRBV19 to TRBJ1-1; 8 bases are a match to TRBD1. Germline loops: CDR1 LNHDA, CDR2 SQIVND (reference sequence). The CDR3 has 14 residues. Trimming cost V 3 bases and J 8 bases; bases outside gene matches: 8. CDR3 nucleotide sequence: TGTGCCAGTAGTATGCAGTCAGGGGGCCGCGAAGCTTTCTTT. Translation gives CASSMQSGGREAFF.

J is TRBJ1-1 and V is TRBV29-1, with 7 bases that match TRBD1. The CDR3 has 12 amino acids. Germline CDR1 SQVTM, CDR2 ANQGSEA. V shed 1 base and J 9 bases; nucleotides not matched to a gene: 5. The CDR3 DNA is TGCAGCGTTGAAGCTTACAGGGGAAAAGCTTTCTTT. Its translation: CSVEAYRGKAFF.